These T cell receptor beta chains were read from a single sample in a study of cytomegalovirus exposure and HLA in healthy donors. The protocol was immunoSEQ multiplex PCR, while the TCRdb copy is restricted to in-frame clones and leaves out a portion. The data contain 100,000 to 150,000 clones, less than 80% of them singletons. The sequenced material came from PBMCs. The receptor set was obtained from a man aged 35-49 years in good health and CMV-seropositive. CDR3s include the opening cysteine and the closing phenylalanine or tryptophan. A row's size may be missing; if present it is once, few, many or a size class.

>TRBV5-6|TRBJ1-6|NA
CASSFGTGGISPLHF
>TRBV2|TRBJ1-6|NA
CASSEVEASNNSPLHF
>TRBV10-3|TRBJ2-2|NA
CAARDGSKAGELFF
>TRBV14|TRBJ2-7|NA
CASSQDPGGKKVVYEQYF
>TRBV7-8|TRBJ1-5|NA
CASSPQRSDSNQPQHF
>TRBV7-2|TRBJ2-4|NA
CASSLPEAKNIQYF
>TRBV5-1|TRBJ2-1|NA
CASSLAYGEQFF
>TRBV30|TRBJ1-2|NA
CAWKGQGSSGYTF
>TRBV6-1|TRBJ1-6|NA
CASSVAGTGEFHYNSPLHF
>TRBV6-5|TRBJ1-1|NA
CASGAGRDEAFF
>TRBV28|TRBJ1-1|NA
CASSFGDRATTEAFF
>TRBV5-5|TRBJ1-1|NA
CASSHQREDTEAFF
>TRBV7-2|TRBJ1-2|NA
CASSSEQGSLSYGYTF
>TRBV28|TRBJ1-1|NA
CASSVQGVMNTEAFF
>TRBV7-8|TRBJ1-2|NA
CASSSQDFRQGAKYGYTF
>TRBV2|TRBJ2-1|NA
CASSRLAGLISEQFF
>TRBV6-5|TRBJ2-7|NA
CASSYSQGTYEQYF
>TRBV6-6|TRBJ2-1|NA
CATGLRDRYKNEQFF
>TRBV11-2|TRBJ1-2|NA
CASSPLYGYTF
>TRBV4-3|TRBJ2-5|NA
CASSRDIQETQYF
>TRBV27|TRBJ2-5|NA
CASRVDRGPSGAQYF
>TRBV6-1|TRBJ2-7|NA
CASSSRDRGYEQYF
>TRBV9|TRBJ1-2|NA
CASSQTGDGYTF
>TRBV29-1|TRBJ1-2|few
CSVEDRDVTNYGYTF
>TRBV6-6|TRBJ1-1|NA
CASSQNYPEAFF
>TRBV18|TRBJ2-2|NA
CASSSRGRGAGELFF
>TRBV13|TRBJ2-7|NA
CASSYDRSYEQYF
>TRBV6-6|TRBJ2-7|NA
CASSYGPARRQNEQYF
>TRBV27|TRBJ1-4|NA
CASSFQRNEKLFF
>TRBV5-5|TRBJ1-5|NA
CASSSGTGANQPQHF
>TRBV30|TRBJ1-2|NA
CAWRIRGPGVGYTF
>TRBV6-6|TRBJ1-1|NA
CASSYDRGQSEAFF
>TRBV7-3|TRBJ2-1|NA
CASSQGPYNEQFF
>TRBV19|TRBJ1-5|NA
CASSIAASGSQPQHF
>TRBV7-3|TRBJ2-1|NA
CASSLRGLAGGSYNEQFF
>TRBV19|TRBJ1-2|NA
CASSNPSTGRGYTF